This record looks at one T cell receptor (beta chain) sequence and its context. The antigen is unknown. V was pared by 8 bases and J by 5 bases, with 13 bases between. This CDR3 region has 13 residues. Germline-derived CDR1 and CDR2 are MDHEN and SYDVKM. Sequenced by immunoSEQ multiplex PCR; TCRdb stores in-frame clones only, minus some. The sample lists around 2.3 million clones; under 97% were seen once. The source of the sample is a study of shared clonotypes between healthy human individuals. General study findings and limits: Of the naive CD4 clonotypes, 4% to 5% were shared across several donors.

The sequence derives from a man younger than 30 in good health. Sequencing was performed on naive CD4+ T cells sorted from blood. Subset noted: CD45RA+ positively selected. This chain links TRBV28 with TRBJ1-5; D might be TRBD1 (5 bases). The CDR3, as DNA: TGTGCCAGCGATACGGGGACCCATCAGCCCCAGCATTTT. This encodes CASDTGTHQPQHF.